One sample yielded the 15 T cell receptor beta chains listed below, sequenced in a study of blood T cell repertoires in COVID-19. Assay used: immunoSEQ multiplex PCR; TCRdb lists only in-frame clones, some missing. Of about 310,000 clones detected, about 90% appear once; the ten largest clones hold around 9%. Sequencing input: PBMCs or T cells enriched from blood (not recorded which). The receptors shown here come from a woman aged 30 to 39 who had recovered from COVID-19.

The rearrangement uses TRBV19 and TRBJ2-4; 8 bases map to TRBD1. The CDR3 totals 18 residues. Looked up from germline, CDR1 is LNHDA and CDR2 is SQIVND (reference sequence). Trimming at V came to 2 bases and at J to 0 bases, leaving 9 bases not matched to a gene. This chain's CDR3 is CASSILPRDRLAKNIQYF. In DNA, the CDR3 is TGTGCCAGTAGTATACTCCCACGGGACAGGCTAGCCAAAAACATTCAGTACTTC.

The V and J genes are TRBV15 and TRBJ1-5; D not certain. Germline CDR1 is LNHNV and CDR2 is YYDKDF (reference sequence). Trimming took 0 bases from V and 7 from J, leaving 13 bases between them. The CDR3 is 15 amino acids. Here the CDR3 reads CATSRDRQVGQPQHF. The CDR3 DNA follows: TGTGCCACCAGCAGAGATAGGCAGGTTGGCCAGCCCCAGCATTTT.

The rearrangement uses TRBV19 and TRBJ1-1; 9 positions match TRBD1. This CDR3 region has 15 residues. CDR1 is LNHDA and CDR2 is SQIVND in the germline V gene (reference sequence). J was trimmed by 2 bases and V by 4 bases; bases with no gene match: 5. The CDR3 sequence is CASSTVQGANTEAFF. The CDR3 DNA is TGTGCCAGTAGTACTGTACAGGGGGCAAACACTGAAGCTTTCTTT.

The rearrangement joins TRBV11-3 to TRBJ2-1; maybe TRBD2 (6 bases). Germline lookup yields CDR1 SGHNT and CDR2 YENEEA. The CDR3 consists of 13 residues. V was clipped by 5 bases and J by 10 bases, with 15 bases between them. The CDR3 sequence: CASSPIGGGEQFF. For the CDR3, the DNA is TGTGCCAGCAGCCCCATTGGGGGAGGAGAGCAGTTCTTC.

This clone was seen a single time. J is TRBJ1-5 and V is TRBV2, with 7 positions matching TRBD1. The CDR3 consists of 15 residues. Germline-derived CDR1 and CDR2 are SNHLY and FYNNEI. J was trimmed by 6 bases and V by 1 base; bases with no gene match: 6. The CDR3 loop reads CASSEGRGLGQPQHF. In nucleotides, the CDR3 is TGTGCCAGCAGTGAAGGCAGGGGGTTGGGTCAGCCCCAGCATTTT.

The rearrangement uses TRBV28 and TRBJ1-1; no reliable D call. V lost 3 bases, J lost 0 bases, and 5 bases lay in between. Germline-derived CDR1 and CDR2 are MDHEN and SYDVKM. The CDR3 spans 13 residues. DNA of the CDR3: TGTGCCAGCAGTTTCAGTATGAACACTGAAGCTTTCTTT. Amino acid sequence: CASSFSMNTEAFF.

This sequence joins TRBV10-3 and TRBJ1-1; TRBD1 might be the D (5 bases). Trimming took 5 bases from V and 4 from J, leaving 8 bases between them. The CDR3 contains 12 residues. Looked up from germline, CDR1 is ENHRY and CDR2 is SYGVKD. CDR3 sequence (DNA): TGTGCCATCAGTCGGGGGTCCACTGAAGCTTTCTTT. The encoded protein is CAISRGSTEAFF.

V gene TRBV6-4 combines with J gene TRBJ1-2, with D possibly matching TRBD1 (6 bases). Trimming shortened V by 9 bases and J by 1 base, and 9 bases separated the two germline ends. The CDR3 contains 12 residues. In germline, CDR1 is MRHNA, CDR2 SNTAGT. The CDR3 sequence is CASSDSNYGYTF. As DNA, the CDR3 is TGTGCCAGTTCGGACAGTAACTATGGCTACACCTTC.

The CDR3 sequence is CASSHQGIKSAEAFF. DNA for the CDR3: TGTGCCAGCAGTCATCAGGGCATAAAGTCGGCTGAAGCTTTCTTT. This chain connects TRBV6-2 or TRBV6-3 to TRBJ1-1, with a tentative D call TRBD1 (5 bases). Deletions cut 5 bases from V and 6 bases from J, with 19 bases between. Germline loops: CDR1 MNHEY, CDR2 SVGEGT. This CDR3 spans 15 amino acids.

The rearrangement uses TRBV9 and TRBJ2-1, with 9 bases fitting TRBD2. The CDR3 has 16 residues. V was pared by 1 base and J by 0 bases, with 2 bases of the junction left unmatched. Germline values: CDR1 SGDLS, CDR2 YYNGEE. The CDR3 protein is CASSVQAGGSYNEQFF. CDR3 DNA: TGTGCCAGCAGCGTACAAGCGGGAGGCTCCTACAATGAGCAGTTCTTC.

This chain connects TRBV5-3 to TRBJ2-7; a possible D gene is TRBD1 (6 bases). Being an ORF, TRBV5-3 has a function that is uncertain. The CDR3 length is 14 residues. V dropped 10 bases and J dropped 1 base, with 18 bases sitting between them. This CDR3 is CAAHEDSVSYEQYF. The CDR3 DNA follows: TGTGCCGCCCACGAGGACAGCGTATCCTACGAGCAGTACTTC.

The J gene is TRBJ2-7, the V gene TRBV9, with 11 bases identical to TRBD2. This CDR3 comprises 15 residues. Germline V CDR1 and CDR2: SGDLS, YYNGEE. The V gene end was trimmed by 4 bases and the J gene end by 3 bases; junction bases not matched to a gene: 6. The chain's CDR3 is CASSPSSGRGYEQYF. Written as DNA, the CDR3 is TGTGCCAGCAGCCCCAGTAGCGGGAGGGGCTACGAGCAGTACTTC.

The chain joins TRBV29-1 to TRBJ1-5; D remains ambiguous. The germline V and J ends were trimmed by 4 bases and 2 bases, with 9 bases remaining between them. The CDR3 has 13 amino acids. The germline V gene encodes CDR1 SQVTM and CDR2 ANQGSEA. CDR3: CSVALEGNQPQHF. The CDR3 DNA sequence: TGCAGCGTTGCTCTGGAGGGCAATCAGCCCCAGCATTTT.

DNA of the CDR3: TGTGCCAGCAGCGCCCGCTGGCCAGGACTAGCGGGAGACCTGTACAATGAGCAGTTCTTC. Encoded protein: CASSARWPGLAGDLYNEQFF. The genes are TRBV6-2 or TRBV6-3 and TRBJ2-1; 13 nucleotides match TRBD2. V was pared by 6 bases and J by 4 bases, with 18 bases of the junction left unmatched. Germline V gene data show CDR1 as MNHEY and CDR2 as SVGEGT. The CDR3 has 20 residues.

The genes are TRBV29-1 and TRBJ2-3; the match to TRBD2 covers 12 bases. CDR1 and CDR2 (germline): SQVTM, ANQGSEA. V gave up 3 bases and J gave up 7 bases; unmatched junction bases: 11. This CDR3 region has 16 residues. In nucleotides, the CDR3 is TGCAGCGTTGACCTCCGCGGGCTAGCGGGAGGGAATACGCAGTATTTT. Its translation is CSVDLRGLAGGNTQYF.